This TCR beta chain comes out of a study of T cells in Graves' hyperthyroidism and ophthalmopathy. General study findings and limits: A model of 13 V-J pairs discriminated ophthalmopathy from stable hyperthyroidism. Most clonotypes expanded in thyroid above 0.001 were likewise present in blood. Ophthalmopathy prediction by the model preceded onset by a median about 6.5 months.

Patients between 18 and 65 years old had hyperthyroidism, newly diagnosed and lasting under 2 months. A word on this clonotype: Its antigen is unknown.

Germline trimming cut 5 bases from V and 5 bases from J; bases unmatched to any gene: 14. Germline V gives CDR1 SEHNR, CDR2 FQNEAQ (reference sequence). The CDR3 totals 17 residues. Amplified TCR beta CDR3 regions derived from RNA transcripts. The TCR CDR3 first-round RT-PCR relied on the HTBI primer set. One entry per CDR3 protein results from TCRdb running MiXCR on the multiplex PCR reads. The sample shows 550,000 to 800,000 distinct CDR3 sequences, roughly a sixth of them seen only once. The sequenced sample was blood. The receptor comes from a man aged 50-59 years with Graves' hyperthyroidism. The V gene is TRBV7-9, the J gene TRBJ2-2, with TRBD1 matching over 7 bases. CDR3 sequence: CASSPRQGQGLTGELFF. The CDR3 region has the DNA TGTGCCAGCAGCCCACGACAGGGCCAGGGTCTAACCGGGGAGCTGTTTTTT.